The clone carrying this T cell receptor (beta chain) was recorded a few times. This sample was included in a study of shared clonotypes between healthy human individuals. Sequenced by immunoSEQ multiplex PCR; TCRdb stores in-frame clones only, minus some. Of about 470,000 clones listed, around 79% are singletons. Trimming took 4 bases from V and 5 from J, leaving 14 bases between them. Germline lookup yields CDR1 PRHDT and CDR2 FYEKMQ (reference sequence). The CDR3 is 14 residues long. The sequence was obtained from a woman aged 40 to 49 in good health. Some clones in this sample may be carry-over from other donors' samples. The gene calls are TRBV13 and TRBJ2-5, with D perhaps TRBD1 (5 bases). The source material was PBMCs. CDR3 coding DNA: TGTGCCAGCAGCTCAGGACACCTCCGGGAGACCCAGTACTTC. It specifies CASSSGHLRETQYF.